Presented here are 18 T cell receptor beta chains from one specimen sequenced in a study of cytomegalovirus exposure and HLA in healthy donors. 60 Vbeta and 13 Jbeta primers were used in PCR. TCRdb's copy holds only in-frame clones and misses some; the assay was immunoSEQ multiplex PCR. The repertoire holds some 170,000 clones, 81% seen once, with approximately 4.4% in the top ten. The sequencing sample was made of PBMCs. The receptors come from a woman aged 18 to 35 in good health and CMV-seropositive.

V gene TRBV28 combines with J gene TRBJ2-5; 8 nucleotides line up with TRBD1. Germline-derived CDR1 and CDR2 are MDHEN and SYDVKM. Trimming took 6 bases from V and 5 from J; bases not matched to a gene: 14. The CDR3 length is 16 residues. CDR3 loop: CASSPYRGVSHETQYF. In DNA form, the CDR3 reads TGTGCCAGCAGCCCATACAGGGGGGTATCCCATGAGACCCAGTACTTC.

This chain joins TRBV7-9 and TRBJ1-2; TRBD1 aligns across 8 bases. Germline V CDR1 and CDR2: SEHNR, FQNEAQ (reference sequence). The CDR3 sequence is 13 residues long. With 4 bases clipped from V and 7 bases from J, the junction kept 5 bases outside the gene matches. As DNA, the CDR3 is TGTGCCAGCAGCTCCGGACAGGGATCTGGCTACACCTTC. Translated: CASSSGQGSGYTF.

The V call is TRBV10-3, the J call TRBJ2-1; 9 nucleotides agree with TRBD2. Germline CDR1 ENHRY, CDR2 SYGVKD. The CDR3 is made up of 14 amino acids. Trimming cost V 6 bases and J 9 bases; bases outside gene matches: 9. CDR3 residues: CAISRGGGDSEQFF. As DNA, the CDR3 is TGTGCCATCAGCCGCGGCGGGGGGGATAGTGAGCAGTTCTTC.

This clone was counted a single time. The rearrangement joins TRBV7-2 to TRBJ1-2; D possibly corresponds to TRBD1 (6 bases). V lost 5 bases and J 4 bases, leaving 23 bases between the germline ends. CDR3 length equals 17 residues. Per germline, CDR1 SGHTA and CDR2 FQGNSA. The CDR3 sequence: CASSATVQRQASYGYTF. The DNA of the CDR3 is TGTGCCAGCAGCGCCACCGTACAGCGACAGGCGAGCTATGGCTACACCTTC.

This clone has a handful of counts. The chain is built from TRBV2 and TRBJ2-5; D is unresolved. V was trimmed by 6 bases and J by 3 bases, leaving 5 bases between them. The length of the CDR3 is 11 residues. Germline V CDR1 and CDR2: SNHLY, FYNNEI. The DNA of the CDR3 is TGTGCCAGCAGAGGAGAAGAGACCCAGTACTTC. Translated: CASRGEETQYF.

The chain carries TRBV5-6 and TRBJ1-4; D call uncertain. With 0 bases removed from V and 4 bases from J, the gap between germline ends came to 13 bases. CDR1 and CDR2 (germline): SGHDT, YYEEEE. This CDR3 has 16 amino acids. The CDR3 DNA reads TGTGCCAGCAGCTTGGCCCGACGGAGTCTTAATGAAAAACTGTTTTTT. Translating gives CASSLARRSLNEKLFF.

The chain's CDR3 is CASRPYRDRGRPLHF. CDR3 sequence (DNA): TGTGCCAGCAGACCATACCGGGACAGGGGGCGTCCCCTCCACTTT. This rearrangement joins TRBV7-2 to TRBJ1-6; TRBD1 aligns across 12 bases. Trimming removed 6 bases from V and 13 bases from J; junction bases left unmatched: 10. This CDR3 is 15 amino acids long. Looked up from germline, CDR1 is SGHTA and CDR2 is FQGNSA.

This chain joins TRBV28 and TRBJ1-5, with TRBD1 matching 10 bases. V lost 4 bases and J lost 4; bases outside the gene matches: 7. Germline V gene sequence: CDR1 MDHEN, CDR2 SYDVKM. The CDR3 runs 16 residues. CDR3 sequence (DNA): TGTGCCAGCAGTTCCCCGGGACAGGGGATTAATCAGCCCCAGCATTTT. Translation: CASSSPGQGINQPQHF. Drawing the rest from reference TRBV28 and TRBJ1-5, the complete variable domain is DVKVTQSSRYLVKRTGEKVFLECVQDMDHENMFWYRQDPGLGLRLIYFSYDVKMKEKGDIPEGYSVSREKKERFSLILESASTNQTSMYLCASSSPGQGINQPQHFGDGTRLSIL.

The chain recombines TRBV9 with TRBJ1-1, with a possible D match to TRBD1 (5 bases). CDR1 SGDLS and CDR2 YYNGEE come from the germline V gene. The CDR3 covers 12 residues. Trimming took 4 bases from V and 6 from J, leaving 10 bases between them. The CDR3 spells CASSPSGAEAFF. CDR3 in DNA: TGTGCCAGCAGCCCCTCGGGGGCTGAAGCTTTCTTT.

V is TRBV7-3 and J is TRBJ1-3; tentative D call: TRBD1 (6 bases). The V and J ends lost 3 bases and 0 bases respectively, with 9 bases between them. Germline CDR1 and CDR2: SGHTA and FQGTGA. The CDR3 sequence is 15 residues long. The CDR3 protein is CASSLTGGSGNTIYF. CDR3 bases: TGTGCCAGCAGCTTGACAGGCGGCTCTGGAAACACCATATATTTT.

The chain carries TRBV10-3 and TRBJ1-5; TRBD1 matches at 7 bases. CDR3 size: 17 residues. V lost 3 bases and J lost 3; bases outside the gene matches: 11. The germline CDR1 and CDR2 sequences are ENHRY and SYGVKD. CDR3 sequence reads: CAISEGVRGPNNQPQHF. In nucleotides, the CDR3 is TGTGCCATCAGTGAAGGAGTGAGGGGGCCTAACAATCAGCCCCAGCATTTT.

This chain uses TRBV27 with TRBJ1-4; D ambiguous. Trimming left V 3 bases short and J 5 bases short, with 10 bases between. The CDR3 sequence is 14 residues long. Looked up from germline, CDR1 is MNHEY and CDR2 is SMNVEV (reference sequence). CDR3 sequence reads: CASSFGTPNEKLFF. The CDR3 DNA reads TGTGCCAGCAGTTTTGGCACACCAAATGAAAAACTGTTTTTT.

This clone was counted a single time. The J gene is TRBJ1-6, the V gene TRBV5-8; tentatively, D is TRBD1 (5 bases). Per the germline V gene, CDR1 is SGHTS and CDR2 is YDEGEE. This CDR3 is built from 14 residues. CDR3 loop: CANEAGRHNSPLHF. In DNA form, the CDR3 reads TGTGCGAACGAGGCGGGACGCCATAATTCACCCCTCCACTTT.

The gene calls are TRBV28 and TRBJ2-2; TRBD2 matches at 14 bases. The CDR3 covers 15 residues. Germline trimming cut 5 bases from V and 9 bases from J; bases unmatched to any gene: 5. Germline CDR1 MDHEN, CDR2 SYDVKM. The CDR3, as DNA: TGTGCCAGCAGTGAGACTAGCGGGGGGGCCAGGGAGCTGTTTTTT. Encoded protein: CASSETSGGARELFF.

V is TRBV15 and J is TRBJ2-1; a weak D match, TRBD2 (5 bases). The CDR3 covers 17 residues. V lost 0 bases and J lost 8, with 20 bases in between. CDR1 and CDR2 (germline): LNHNV, YYDKDF (reference sequence). The CDR3 protein is CATSRDRGSSSLHEQFF. The CDR3 DNA follows: TGTGCCACCAGCAGAGATCGAGGGTCCTCCTCCCTTCATGAGCAGTTCTTC.

This chain joins TRBV5-4 and TRBJ1-1; weak D call: TRBD1 (5 bases). Deletions cut 0 bases from V and 1 base from J, with 16 bases between. CDR1 and CDR2 from the germline V gene are SGHNT and YYREEE (reference sequence). The CDR3 is made up of 17 amino acids. CDR3 amino acids: CASSLVWVREANTEAFF. CDR3 nucleotides: TGTGCCAGCAGCTTGGTGTGGGTCAGGGAGGCGAACACTGAAGCTTTCTTT.

The V call is TRBV6-4, the J call TRBJ2-7; 9 bases line up with TRBD1. Germline V lookup: CDR1 MRHNA, CDR2 SNTAGT. The CDR3 covers 20 residues. V lost 0 bases to trimming and J lost 2 bases; unmatched junction nucleotides: 17. The CDR3 region has the DNA TGTGCCAGCAGTGACTCCAATAGGGACAGGGCATCCCCTCCTACCTACGAGCAGTACTTC. Its translation is CASSDSNRDRASPPTYEQYF.

The chain has TRBV7-2 and TRBJ2-3, with D possibly being TRBD2 (7 bases). The CDR3 loop spans 15 amino acids. Germline V CDR1 and CDR2: SGHTA, FQGNSA. V was trimmed by 5 bases and J by 6 bases, leaving 18 bases between them. DNA for the CDR3: TGTGCCAGCAGCGGGTTAGGAGGGGGGGTGGATACGCAGTATTTT. It encodes CASSGLGGGVDTQYF. Full variable domain (outside the CDR3, taken from reference TRBV7-2 and TRBJ2-3): GAGVSQSPSNKVTEKGKDVELRCDPISGHTALYWYRQSLGQGLEFLIYFQGNSAPDKSGLPSDRFSAERTGGSVSTLTIQRTQQEDSAVYLCASSGLGGGVDTQYFGPGTRLTVL.